These T cell receptor beta chains were read from a single sample in a study of cytomegalovirus exposure and HLA in healthy donors. Data came from immunoSEQ multiplex PCR; TCRdb stores just in-frame clones and leaves some out. Among around 33,000 clones listed, 40% to 45% were seen once. Sequences were obtained from PBMCs. All receptors come from a woman in her forties or fifties in good health and CMV-seronegative. The CDR3 runs from the conserved cysteine through the conserved F or W. The D gene is left open where the match is weak. A clone size is listed for some rows: how often the clone was seen (once, few, many), or a class if it is expanded.

clone size: NA
J gene: TRBJ1-1
D gene: NA
V gene: TRBV4-1
CDR3 protein: CASSLSRHRNTEAFF
CDR3 DNA: TGCGCCAGCAGCCTCAGTCGTCACAGGAACACTGAAGCTTTCTTT

clone size: once
J gene: TRBJ1-1
D gene: NA
V gene: TRBV10-3
CDR3 protein: CAISEGGDTEAFF
CDR3 DNA: TGTGCCATCAGTGAAGGGGGGGACACTGAAGCTTTCTTT

clone size: NA
J gene: TRBJ2-1
D gene: NA
V gene: TRBV27
CDR3 protein: CASSGRREQFF
CDR3 DNA: TGTGCCAGCAGTGGGAGGAGGGAGCAGTTCTTC

clone size: NA
J gene: TRBJ2-2
D gene: NA
V gene: TRBV6-6
CDR3 protein: CASSDRVNTGELFF
CDR3 DNA: TGTGCCAGCAGTGACCGGGTGAACACCGGGGAGCTGTTTTTT

clone size: few
J gene: TRBJ2-3
D gene: TRBD2
V gene: TRBV5-5
CDR3 protein: CASSSGTSGGISTDTQYF
CDR3 DNA: TGTGCCAGCAGCTCTGGGACTAGCGGGGGGATAAGCACAGATACGCAGTATTTT

clone size: NA
J gene: TRBJ1-1
D gene: NA
V gene: TRBV7-2
CDR3 protein: CASSLSRNTEAFF
CDR3 DNA: TGTGCCAGCAGCTTGTCCCGGAACACTGAAGCTTTCTTT

clone size: NA
J gene: TRBJ2-1
D gene: NA
V gene: TRBV7-9
CDR3 protein: CASRYLGGEQFF
CDR3 DNA: TGTGCCAGCAGATATCTAGGCGGTGAGCAGTTCTTC

clone size: NA
J gene: TRBJ1-2
D gene: NA
V gene: TRBV5-1
CDR3 protein: CASSLAGRGATGYTF
CDR3 DNA: TGCGCCAGCAGCTTGGCAGGCAGGGGAGCGACCGGCTACACCTTC

clone size: NA
J gene: TRBJ2-1
D gene: TRBD2
V gene: TRBV27
CDR3 protein: CASRISPLSGDEQFF
CDR3 DNA: TGTGCCAGCAGGATCTCGCCTCTTAGCGGGGATGAGCAGTTCTTC

clone size: NA
J gene: TRBJ2-5
D gene: TRBD2
V gene: TRBV7-9
CDR3 protein: CASSLMGGETQYF
CDR3 DNA: TGTGCCAGCAGCCTGATGGGGGGGGAGACCCAGTACTTC

clone size: NA
J gene: TRBJ2-7
D gene: NA
V gene: TRBV14
CDR3 protein: CASSQGRPGETYEQYF
CDR3 DNA: TGTGCCAGCAGCCAAGGGCGGCCGGGAGAAACCTACGAGCAGTACTTC

clone size: NA
J gene: TRBJ2-7
D gene: NA
V gene: TRBV5-1
CDR3 protein: CASSLGRGIRSYEQYF
CDR3 DNA: TGCGCCAGCAGCTTGGGTAGGGGGATTAGGTCCTACGAGCAGTACTTC

clone size: few
J gene: TRBJ1-4
D gene: TRBD1
V gene: TRBV30
CDR3 protein: CAWSVPDRVNEKLFF
CDR3 DNA: TGTGCCTGGAGTGTACCTGACAGGGTAAATGAAAAACTGTTTTTT

clone size: few
J gene: TRBJ2-1
D gene: TRBD1
V gene: TRBV5-1
CDR3 protein: CASSQAGQGYNEQFF
CDR3 DNA: TGCGCCAGCAGCCAGGCTGGACAGGGGTACAATGAGCAGTTCTTC

clone size: NA
J gene: TRBJ2-1
D gene: TRBD2
V gene: TRBV25-1
CDR3 protein: CASSGTSGRNEQFF
CDR3 DNA: TGTGCCAGCAGTGGGACTAGCGGGAGGAATGAGCAGTTCTTC

clone size: few
J gene: TRBJ1-2
D gene: TRBD1
V gene: TRBV29-1
CDR3 protein: CSVWDRGYYGYTF
CDR3 DNA: TGCAGCGTGTGGGACAGGGGATACTATGGCTACACCTTC

clone size: NA
J gene: TRBJ2-1
D gene: TRBD1
V gene: TRBV6-1
CDR3 protein: CASSVGTVSYNEQFF
CDR3 DNA: TGTGCCAGCAGTGTAGGGACAGTATCCTACAATGAGCAGTTCTTC

clone size: few
J gene: TRBJ1-2
D gene: NA
V gene: TRBV13
CDR3 protein: CASSLGQGGGYTF
CDR3 DNA: TGTGCCAGCAGCTTAGGACAGGGCGGAGGCTACACCTTC

clone size: NA
J gene: TRBJ2-3
D gene: NA
V gene: TRBV7-2
CDR3 protein: CASSFNGGTSTDTQYF
CDR3 DNA: TGTGCCAGCAGCTTTAATGGCGGAACTAGCACAGATACGCAGTATTTT

clone size: NA
J gene: TRBJ1-2
D gene: NA
V gene: TRBV2
CDR3 protein: CASESGGPRSGYTF
CDR3 DNA: TGTGCCAGCGAAAGTGGGGGCCCTAGGAGTGGCTACACCTTC

clone size: NA
J gene: TRBJ2-5
D gene: TRBD2
V gene: TRBV7-7
CDR3 protein: CASSQGGETQYF
CDR3 DNA: TGTGCCAGCAGTCAGGGAGGGGAGACCCAGTACTTC

clone size: few
J gene: TRBJ2-5
D gene: TRBD2
V gene: TRBV5-1
CDR3 protein: CASSLTGAGGIQETQYF
CDR3 DNA: TGCGCCAGCAGTCTCACGGGAGCGGGGGGGATACAAGAGACCCAGTACTTC

clone size: NA
J gene: TRBJ1-5
D gene: NA
V gene: TRBV6-6
CDR3 protein: CASRWDPGGNQPQHF
CDR3 DNA: TGTGCCAGCAGATGGGACCCGGGGGGCAATCAGCCCCAGCATTTT

clone size: NA
J gene: TRBJ2-3
D gene: NA
V gene: TRBV29-1
CDR3 protein: CSVGGEDTQYF
CDR3 DNA: TGCAGCGTTGGGGGAGAAGATACGCAGTATTTT

clone size: NA
J gene: TRBJ2-3
D gene: TRBD1
V gene: TRBV2
CDR3 protein: CASSVTGNGRADTQYF
CDR3 DNA: TGTGCCAGCAGTGTGACAGGGAATGGTCGAGCAGATACGCAGTATTTT

clone size: few
J gene: TRBJ2-1
D gene: NA
V gene: TRBV25-1
CDR3 protein: CASSQGTIYNEQFF
CDR3 DNA: TGTGCCAGCAGTCAAGGAACTATTTACAATGAGCAGTTCTTC

clone size: NA
J gene: TRBJ2-5
D gene: NA
V gene: TRBV2
CDR3 protein: CASSGATDSQETQYF
CDR3 DNA: TGTGCCAGCAGTGGGGCAACGGACAGCCAAGAGACCCAGTACTTC

clone size: NA
J gene: TRBJ1-4
D gene: TRBD1
V gene: TRBV5-1
CDR3 protein: CASSRGQGATNEKLFF
CDR3 DNA: TGCGCCAGCAGCAGGGGCCAGGGGGCAACTAATGAAAAACTGTTTTTT

clone size: NA
J gene: TRBJ2-5
D gene: TRBD2
V gene: TRBV19
CDR3 protein: CASSIDRGLAGETQYF
CDR3 DNA: TGTGCCAGTAGTATAGATCGGGGACTAGCGGGAGAGACCCAGTACTTC

clone size: few
J gene: TRBJ2-2
D gene: NA
V gene: TRBV19
CDR3 protein: CASRPGGRAKVGELFF
CDR3 DNA: TGTGCCAGTAGACCAGGTGGCAGGGCTAAAGTCGGGGAGCTGTTTTTT

clone size: NA
J gene: TRBJ1-2
D gene: TRBD1
V gene: TRBV5-1
CDR3 protein: CASSPTGTGVDYGYTF
CDR3 DNA: TGCGCCAGCAGCCCGACCGGGACAGGGGTAGACTATGGCTACACCTTC

clone size: NA
J gene: TRBJ1-1
D gene: TRBD1
V gene: TRBV29-1
CDR3 protein: CSVARDSLLAEAFF
CDR3 DNA: TGCAGCGTTGCCCGGGACAGCCTTCTCGCTGAAGCTTTCTTT

clone size: NA
J gene: TRBJ2-7
D gene: NA
V gene: TRBV7-9
CDR3 protein: CASSLGPGIHEQYF
CDR3 DNA: TGTGCCAGCAGCTTAGGGCCGGGTATCCACGAGCAGTACTTC

clone size: NA
J gene: TRBJ1-5
D gene: NA
V gene: TRBV7-6
CDR3 protein: CASSLSSNQPQHF
CDR3 DNA: TGTGCCAGCAGCTTATCGAGCAATCAGCCCCAGCATTTT

clone size: NA
J gene: TRBJ1-5
D gene: NA
V gene: TRBV2
CDR3 protein: CASTREGNQPQHF
CDR3 DNA: TGTGCCAGCACTAGGGAGGGCAATCAGCCCCAGCATTTT

clone size: NA
J gene: TRBJ2-4
D gene: NA
V gene: TRBV30
CDR3 protein: CAWTSGAHGKNIQYF
CDR3 DNA: TGTGCCTGGACCTCAGGGGCCCATGGCAAAAACATTCAGTACTTC

clone size: few
J gene: TRBJ2-2
D gene: NA
V gene: TRBV7-7
CDR3 protein: CASSLAEAGELFF
CDR3 DNA: TGTGCCAGCAGCTTAGCCGAGGCCGGGGAGCTGTTTTTT

clone size: few
J gene: TRBJ1-4
D gene: TRBD1
V gene: TRBV30
CDR3 protein: CAWREGGQVDEKLFF
CDR3 DNA: TGTGCCTGGAGGGAGGGGGGACAGGTAGATGAAAAACTGTTTTTT

clone size: NA
J gene: TRBJ2-5
D gene: TRBD1
V gene: TRBV28
CDR3 protein: CASSFLDRNKETQYF
CDR3 DNA: TGTGCCAGCAGTTTTTTGGACAGGAACAAGGAGACCCAGTACTTC

clone size: NA
J gene: TRBJ1-1
D gene: NA
V gene: TRBV27
CDR3 protein: CASSTLGGAEAFF
CDR3 DNA: TGTGCCAGCAGTACGCTTGGGGGCGCTGAAGCTTTCTTT

clone size: NA
J gene: TRBJ2-3
D gene: TRBD2
V gene: TRBV7-9
CDR3 protein: CASSWTSGSTDTQYF
CDR3 DNA: TGTGCCAGCAGCTGGACTAGCGGGAGCACAGATACGCAGTATTTT

clone size: few
J gene: TRBJ2-2
D gene: NA
V gene: TRBV5-4
CDR3 protein: CASSLSPGLSPTGELFF
CDR3 DNA: TGTGCCAGCAGCCTGAGCCCGGGACTCTCGCCCACCGGGGAGCTGTTTTTT

clone size: NA
J gene: TRBJ2-3
D gene: NA
V gene: TRBV5-4
CDR3 protein: CASSSRGLLSTDTQYF
CDR3 DNA: TGTGCCAGCAGTTCTAGGGGCCTCCTAAGCACAGATACGCAGTATTTT

clone size: few
J gene: TRBJ1-4
D gene: NA
V gene: TRBV5-6
CDR3 protein: CASSHAGDAYEKLFF
CDR3 DNA: TGTGCCAGCAGTCACGCAGGGGACGCCTATGAAAAACTGTTTTTT

clone size: few
J gene: TRBJ2-7
D gene: NA
V gene: TRBV12-5
CDR3 protein: CASNTGTSYEQYF
CDR3 DNA: TGTGCTAGCAATACAGGTACTTCCTACGAGCAGTACTTC

clone size: NA
J gene: TRBJ2-3
D gene: TRBD2
V gene: TRBV10-1
CDR3 protein: CASSFLAGETDTQYF
CDR3 DNA: TGCGCCAGCAGTTTCCTAGCGGGAGAGACAGATACGCAGTATTTT

clone size: few
J gene: TRBJ2-7
D gene: NA
V gene: TRBV6-5
CDR3 protein: CASSNPASYEQYF
CDR3 DNA: TGTGCCAGCAGTAACCCGGCTAGCTACGAGCAGTACTTC

clone size: few
J gene: TRBJ2-3
D gene: NA
V gene: TRBV7-8
CDR3 protein: CASSLGGTDTQYF
CDR3 DNA: TGTGCCAGCAGCTTAGGCGGCACAGATACGCAGTATTTT

clone size: NA
J gene: TRBJ2-5
D gene: NA
V gene: TRBV5-1
CDR3 protein: CASSFGAGMETQYF
CDR3 DNA: TGCGCCAGCAGCTTTGGGGCAGGAATGGAGACCCAGTACTTC

clone size: NA
J gene: TRBJ1-3
D gene: NA
V gene: TRBV11-2
CDR3 protein: CASSLTAGATIFSGNTIYF
CDR3 DNA: TGTGCCAGCAGCTTAACAGCAGGGGCGACAATCTTCTCTGGAAACACCATATATTTT

clone size: NA
J gene: TRBJ2-3
D gene: NA
V gene: TRBV11-2
CDR3 protein: CASSPRYSTDTQYF
CDR3 DNA: TGTGCCAGCAGCCCCCGGTACTCCACAGATACGCAGTATTTT

clone size: NA
J gene: TRBJ2-2
D gene: TRBD2
V gene: TRBV9
CDR3 protein: CASSVGTSGRATHRGAVF
CDR3 DNA: TGTGCCAGCAGCGTTGGGACTAGCGGGAGGGCCACCCACCGGGGAGCTGTTTTT

clone size: few
J gene: TRBJ2-3
D gene: NA
V gene: TRBV2
CDR3 protein: CASSRDRWTDTQYF
CDR3 DNA: TGTGCCAGCAGTCGTGACAGGTGGACAGATACGCAGTATTTT

clone size: NA
J gene: TRBJ2-1
D gene: TRBD2
V gene: TRBV29-1
CDR3 protein: CSVQMAGGSYNEQFF
CDR3 DNA: TGCAGCGTTCAAATGGCGGGAGGCTCCTACAATGAGCAGTTCTTC

clone size: once
J gene: TRBJ2-7
D gene: TRBD2
V gene: TRBV2
CDR3 protein: CANLTAAGGCAEQYF
CDR3 DNA: TGTGCCAACCTAACGGCAGCGGGAGGTTGTGCCGAGCAGTACTTC